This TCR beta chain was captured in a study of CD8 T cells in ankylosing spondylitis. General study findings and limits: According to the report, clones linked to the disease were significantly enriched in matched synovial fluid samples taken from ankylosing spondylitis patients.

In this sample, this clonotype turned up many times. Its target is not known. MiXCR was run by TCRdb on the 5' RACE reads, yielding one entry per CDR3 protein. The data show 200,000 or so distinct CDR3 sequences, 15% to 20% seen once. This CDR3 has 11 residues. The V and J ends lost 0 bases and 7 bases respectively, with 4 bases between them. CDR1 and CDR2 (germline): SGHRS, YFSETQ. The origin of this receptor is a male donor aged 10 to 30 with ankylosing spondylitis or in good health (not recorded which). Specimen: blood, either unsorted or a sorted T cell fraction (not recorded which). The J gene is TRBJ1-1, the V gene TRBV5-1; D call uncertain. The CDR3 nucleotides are TGCGCCAGCAGCTTGGGGGGTGAAGCTTTCTTT. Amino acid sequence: CASSLGGEAFF.